These 8 T cell receptor beta chains came from one sample sequenced in a study of T-cell reconstitution after alpha-beta-depleted transplantation in children. TCRbeta library preparation incorporated unique molecular identifiers. TCRdb analysed the PCR reads with MiXCR anew, one entry per CDR3 protein. The sample shows some 600,000 distinct CDR3 sequences, over 10% of them seen only once. The sample here was PBMCs, mostly from graft donor cells, taken 360 days after TCRalphabeta/CD19-depleted stem cell transplant. Receptor source: a male patient younger than 18 who had a stem cell transplant for acute myeloid leukemia, so the T cells may come from the graft donor.

In this sample, this clonotype turned up a few times. The V gene is TRBV7-6, the J gene TRBJ2-1, with D possibly TRBD1 on 6 matching bases. The CDR3 length is 18 residues. Per the germline V gene, CDR1 is SGHVS and CDR2 is FNYEAQ. Deletions cut 0 bases from V and 7 bases from J, with 22 bases between. The CDR3 reads CASSLALNIAYRGNEQFF. CDR3 coding DNA: TGTGCCAGCAGCTTAGCCCTAAATATCGCGTATAGGGGGAATGAGCAGTTCTTC.

In this sample, this clonotype turned up a few times. This rearrangement joins TRBV30 to TRBJ2-3; possibly TRBD2 for D (6 bases). With 4 bases removed from V and 4 bases from J, the gap between germline ends came to 15 bases. Germline-derived CDR1 and CDR2 are GTSNPN and SVGIG (reference sequence). The CDR3 is 14 residues long. CDR3 sequence (DNA): TGTGCCTGGAACTCGCGGAGGAGGGCAGATACGCAGTATTTT. Its protein is CAWNSRRRADTQYF.

This clonotype was detected many times. This rearrangement joins TRBV29-1 to TRBJ2-5; the match to TRBD2 covers 8 bases. The CDR3 runs to 15 residues. CDR1 is SQVTM, CDR2 ANQGSEA, per germline. V shed 7 bases and J 3 bases; nucleotides not matched to a gene: 13. CDR3 nucleotides: TGCAGCGGCGGGATGACTAGCGAGATAAAAGAGACCCAGTACTTC. Protein sequence: CSGGMTSEIKETQYF.

This clonotype was picked up a small number of times. The chain recombines TRBV4-2 with TRBJ2-7, with 10 bases matching TRBD2. CDR1 and CDR2 from the germline V gene are LGHNA and YNFKEQ. The length of the CDR3 is 16 residues. V dropped 2 bases and J dropped 3; count of bases not matched to a gene: 7. Here the CDR3 reads CASSQLGLAGDYEQYF. CDR3 nucleotides: TGTGCCAGCAGCCAATTGGGTCTAGCGGGAGACTACGAGCAGTACTTC.

There are many counts of this clonotype. The chain employs TRBV7-2 and TRBJ2-7, with 10 bases aligning to TRBD2. Germline lookup yields CDR1 SGHTA and CDR2 FQGNSA. The CDR3 has 16 amino acids. With V trimmed by 0 bases and J by 3 bases, 5 bases remained unmatched. CDR3 in amino acids: CASSLAVGLASYEQYF. DNA of the CDR3: TGTGCCAGCAGCTTAGCTGTGGGACTAGCGAGCTACGAGCAGTACTTC.

This clonotype was detected only a few times. CDR3 region: CATSGLSSYEQYF. CDR3 coding DNA: TGTGCCACCAGCGGACTCAGCTCCTACGAGCAGTACTTC. The chain carries TRBV10-3 and TRBJ2-7; D possibly corresponds to TRBD2 (5 bases). The ends were cut back, 10 bases at V and 0 bases at J, with 13 bases in the middle. From germline, CDR1 is ENHRY and CDR2 SYGVKD. This CDR3 is built from 13 residues.

V gene TRBV6-5 combines with J gene TRBJ2-3; D is possibly TRBD2 (6 bases). Looked up from germline, CDR1 is MNHEY and CDR2 is SVGAGI. The CDR3 sequence is 14 residues long. Trimming took 2 bases from V and 6 from J, leaving 12 bases between them. DNA for the CDR3: TGTGCCAGCAGTTACGTTCGGGAGCGGGATACGCAGTATTTT. This sequence encodes CASSYVRERDTQYF.

This clonotype was seen only once. J is TRBJ2-2 and V is TRBV7-3, with D hard to call. Trimming shortened V by 1 base and J by 8 bases, and 8 bases separated the two germline ends. Germline V gene sequence: CDR1 SGHTA, CDR2 FQGTGA. The CDR3 is made up of 13 amino acids. In DNA, the CDR3 is TGTGCCAGCAGCTTAAAGGTGGCGGGGGAGCTGTTTTTT. Encoded protein: CASSLKVAGELFF.